Following are 27 T cell receptor beta chains from one sample sequenced in a study of OX40 agonist ivuxolimab in advanced cancers. The data were produced by immunoSEQ multiplex PCR, yet TCRdb's version contains in-frame clones alone and is incomplete. This repertoire shows about 81,000 clones, roughly 91% found once; its top ten account for roughly 0.44%. This sample comprised CD4+ or CD8+ T cells sorted from blood, obtained in a trial of the OX40 agonist ivuxolimab. Receptor source: an adult with an advanced solid tumor such as melanoma, head and neck, liver or kidney cancer.

V and J are TRBV16 and TRBJ2-1; the match to TRBD2 covers 13 bases. With V trimmed by 1 base and J by 10 bases, 7 bases remained unmatched. The CDR3 spans 16 residues. The V gene's germline CDR1 is KGHSY and CDR2 FQNENV. The CDR3 loop reads CASSQLTSGGRLEQFF. CDR3 coding DNA: TGTGCCAGCAGCCAATTGACTAGCGGGGGGCGTTTGGAGCAGTTCTTC.

The chain links TRBV7-9 to TRBJ2-7; 8 bases fit TRBD1. Germline CDR1 SEHNR, CDR2 FQNEAQ (reference sequence). Unmatched junction bases numbered 11, after V lost 7 bases and J lost 3 bases. The CDR3 runs to 15 residues. The DNA for the CDR3 is TGTGCCAGCAACGGGGGCAGGGGGCCAGTCTACGAGCAGTACTTC. Protein product: CASNGGRGPVYEQYF.

The J gene is TRBJ1-1, the V gene TRBV19; 11 bases are shared with TRBD1. The CDR3 contains 13 residues. Germline assignment: CDR1 LNHDA and CDR2 SQIVND (reference sequence). The V and J ends lost 6 bases and 6 bases, in that order; junction bases with no gene match: 3. The CDR3 nucleotides are TGTGCCAGTAGGCCGGGACAGGGGGCTGAAGCTTTCTTT. Protein product: CASRPGQGAEAFF. The whole variable domain, remainder taken from reference TRBV19 and TRBJ1-1, is DGGITQSPKYLFRKEGQNVTLSCEQNLNHDAMYWYRQDPGQGLRLIYYSQIVNDFQKGDIAEGYSVSREKKESFPLTVTSAQKNPTAFYLCASRPGQGAEAFFGQGTRLTVV.

This chain links TRBV7-2 with TRBJ2-7; D gene uncertain. V was shortened by 6 bases and J by 3 bases, with 9 bases between the two germline ends. Germline assignment: CDR1 SGHTA and CDR2 FQGNSA. The CDR3 covers 12 residues. CDR3 sequence reads: CASRAFNYEQYF. In DNA, the CDR3 is TGTGCCAGCAGGGCATTTAACTACGAGCAGTACTTC.

The chain carries TRBV9 and TRBJ2-3, with D perhaps TRBD1 (6 bases). V gave up 3 bases and J gave up 4 bases, with 15 bases separating them. The CDR3 consists of 15 residues. The germline gives CDR1 SGDLS, CDR2 YYNGEE. This chain's CDR3 is CASSDHQTGPDTQYF. CDR3 in DNA: TGTGCCAGCAGCGACCATCAGACAGGACCAGATACGCAGTATTTT.

Points on this clone: Within the sample, other DNA sequences also encode this same CDR3. This chain connects TRBV28 to TRBJ1-2, with a tentative D call TRBD1 (6 bases). The germline V and J ends were trimmed by 2 bases and 5 bases, with 6 bases remaining between them. Germline V gene data show CDR1 as MDHEN and CDR2 as SYDVKM. The CDR3 spans 12 residues. CDR3 in DNA: TGTGCCAGCAGTTTAAGGGGGTATGGCTACACCTTC. This sequence encodes CASSLRGYGYTF.

Details on this clone: The junction differs from germline at one of its ends, possibly a read error. This chain joins TRBV7-7 and TRBJ1-1; D gene uncertain. The length of the CDR3 is 13 residues. Germline V lookup: CDR1 SSHAT, CDR2 FNYEAQ (reference sequence). The chain's CDR3 is CASSLKENTEAFF. CDR3 in DNA: TGTGCTAGCAGCTTGAAGGAGAACACTGAAGCTTTCTTT.

Only one count was recorded for this clone. J is TRBJ2-5 and V is TRBV13, with D perhaps TRBD2 (5 bases). The CDR3 length is 16 residues. From germline, CDR1 is PRHDT and CDR2 FYEKMQ (reference sequence). The V and J ends lost 5 bases and 7 bases respectively, with 23 bases between them. The DNA of the CDR3 is TGTGCCAGCAGCCTGTCCCTAACTAGTGAGGCGGGGACCCAGTACTTC. It yields the protein CASSLSLTSEAGTQYF.

This rearrangement joins TRBV5-1 to TRBJ1-5; TRBD1 might be the D (5 bases). The germline V gene encodes CDR1 SGHRS and CDR2 YFSETQ. The V end was cut by 4 bases, the J end by 4 bases, with 15 bases between. CDR3 length: 15 residues. This CDR3 reads CASSLSPGGNQPQHF. In DNA form, the CDR3 reads TGCGCCAGCAGCCTTTCCCCGGGGGGGAATCAGCCCCAGCATTTT.

CDR3 sequence: CASSLNRGSYNEQFF. Here the CDR3 DNA reads TGTGCCAGCAGCCTAAACAGGGGATCCTACAATGAGCAGTTCTTC. J is TRBJ2-1 and V is TRBV7-2, with 7 bases lining up with TRBD1. The ends lost 5 bases at V and 1 base at J; junction bases unmatched: 5. CDR3 size: 15 residues. Germline V gives CDR1 SGHTA, CDR2 FQGNSA.

V usage is TRBV7-9 and J usage is TRBJ2-5, with D possibly being TRBD1 (5 bases). Germline V gene data show CDR1 as SEHNR and CDR2 as FQNEAQ (reference sequence). The CDR3 runs 15 residues. Trimming took 5 bases from V and 2 from J, leaving 15 bases between them. The CDR3 loop reads CASSTNWGLQETQYF. The CDR3 DNA follows: TGTGCCAGCAGCACCAATTGGGGCCTACAAGAGACCCAGTACTTC.

The V and J genes are TRBV6-1 and TRBJ2-1; no definite D call. Germline V gene lookup returns CDR1 MNHNS and CDR2 SASEGT. V shed 3 bases and J shed 9 bases, with 9 bases lying between them. The CDR3 is 12 amino acids. CDR3 nucleotide sequence: TGTGCCAGCAGTGATCACGGTGGTGAGCAGTTCTTC. Protein sequence: CASSDHGGEQFF.

The J gene is TRBJ2-7, the V gene TRBV7-9; 8 nucleotides line up with TRBD1. The CDR3 is made up of 15 amino acids. V lost 5 bases, J lost 2 bases, and 8 bases stayed unmatched. Looked up from germline, CDR1 is SEHNR and CDR2 is FQNEAQ (reference sequence). The CDR3 region is CASSHIRTGPYEQYF. Written as DNA, the CDR3 is TGTGCCAGCAGCCATATCCGGACAGGGCCCTACGAGCAGTACTTC.

V gene TRBV4-1 combines with J gene TRBJ1-3; 8 bases fit TRBD1. Germline V gene data show CDR1 as MGHRA and CDR2 as YSYEKL. The CDR3 contains 16 residues. V was clipped by 2 bases and J by 4 bases; unmatched bases: 7. The CDR3 protein is CASSQQGQGRGNTIYF. DNA for the CDR3: TGCGCCAGCAGCCAACAAGGACAGGGACGAGGAAACACCATATATTTT.

CDR3: CASYSGPTRIRRKDTQYF. CDR3 DNA sequence: TGTGCCAGCTACTCGGGACCGACCAGAATCCGTCGTAAGGATACGCAGTATTTT. This chain links TRBV2 with TRBJ2-3; either TRBD1 or TRBD2 may supply D (5 bases each). CDR3 length: 18 residues. In germline, CDR1 is SNHLY, CDR2 FYNNEI. The germline V and J ends were trimmed by 8 bases and 6 bases, with 30 bases remaining between them. Filled out from reference TRBV2 and TRBJ2-3, the complete variable domain reads EPEVTQTPSHQVTQMGQEVILRCVPISNHLYFYWYRQILGQKVEFLVSFYNNEISEKSEIFDDQFSVERPDGSNFTLKIRSTKLEDSAMYFCASYSGPTRIRRKDTQYFGPGTRLTVL.

The gene calls are TRBV2 and TRBJ2-1; TRBD1 is a possible D gene (5 bases). Trimming took 4 bases from V and 8 from J, leaving 12 bases between them. The germline CDR1 and CDR2 sequences are SNHLY and FYNNEI. This CDR3 is built from 13 residues. The CDR3 DNA reads as TGTGCCAGCAGTGGGATTCAGGGTCATGAGCAGTTCTTC. Translated: CASSGIQGHEQFF.

This chain uses TRBV14 with TRBJ2-7; 8 bases align to TRBD1. Losses at the gene ends were 1 base for V and 5 bases for J; bases not matched to a gene: 10. The CDR3 covers 16 residues. In germline, CDR1 is SGHDN, CDR2 FVKESK. In DNA form, the CDR3 reads TGTGCCAGCAGCCAAGGACGCGGGACAGGTGTCGACGAGCAGTACTTC. It yields the protein CASSQGRGTGVDEQYF.

The chain joins TRBV7-3 to TRBJ2-2; a possible D gene is TRBD1 (6 bases). Trimming left V 1 base short and J 4 bases short, with 7 bases between. The CDR3 covers 14 residues. Germline V gene lookup returns CDR1 SGHTA and CDR2 FQGTGA. In DNA, the CDR3 is TGTGCCAGCAGCTTAAAGGACAGCACCGGGGAGCTGTTTTTT. Translating it yields CASSLKDSTGELFF.

V and J are TRBV7-2 and TRBJ2-6, with D maybe TRBD2 (5 bases). Trimming left V 2 bases short and J 2 bases short, with 7 bases between. Per the germline V gene, CDR1 is SGHTA and CDR2 is FQGNSA. The CDR3 length is 15 residues. In DNA, the CDR3 is TGTGCCAGCAGCTTATCGGGGACTGGGGCCAACGTCCTGACTTTC. Amino acids: CASSLSGTGANVLTF.

J is TRBJ2-2 and V is TRBV5-1; D is uncertain. V was cut by 0 bases and J by 0 bases, with 9 bases left in between. Germline CDR1 and CDR2: SGHRS and YFSETQ. There are 16 residues in the CDR3. CDR3 sequence reads: CASSLGVASNTGELFF. The CDR3 coding sequence is TGCGCCAGCAGCTTGGGGGTGGCTTCGAACACCGGGGAGCTGTTTTTT.

This clone appeared once. The genes are TRBV7-9 and TRBJ2-2; D is uncertain. Trimming took 2 bases from V and 3 from J, leaving 10 bases between them. The CDR3 consists of 15 residues. The V gene's germline CDR1 is SEHNR and CDR2 FQNEAQ (reference sequence). The CDR3 sequence is CASSLRGGDTGELFF. CDR3 coding DNA: TGTGCCAGCAGCTTAAGAGGCGGAGACACCGGGGAGCTGTTTTTT.

The chain uses TRBV5-1 and TRBJ1-2; 12 bases are a match to TRBD1. The germline V gene has CDR1 SGHRS and CDR2 YFSETQ. Trimming at V came to 4 bases and at J to 3 bases, leaving 7 bases not matched to a gene. There are 16 residues in the CDR3. CDR3 nucleotides: TGCGCCAGCAGCAACCGGGACAGGGGGCGCGACTATGGCTACACCTTC. Translating gives CASSNRDRGRDYGYTF.

The chain employs TRBV7-2 and TRBJ2-7; the D is unclear. This CDR3 comprises 13 residues. The germline V gene has CDR1 SGHTA and CDR2 FQGNSA. V lost 1 base and J lost 6, with 10 bases in between. The CDR3 nucleotides read TGTGCCAGCAGCTTAGAAAGAATCGGCGAGCAGTACTTC. It encodes CASSLERIGEQYF.

The V gene is TRBV5-1, the J gene TRBJ2-5, with 8 bases lining up with TRBD1. The J call is doubtful: the DNA matches TRBJ2-7 better. The germline V gene has CDR1 SGHRS and CDR2 YFSETQ. The length of the CDR3 is 14 residues. The CDR3 nucleotides read TGCGCCAGCAGCCTGGACAGGGCTTCCAACGAGCAGTACTTC. Translation: CASSLDRASNEQYF.

V gene TRBV7-3 combines with J gene TRBJ1-2; D unresolved. The CDR3 extends over 14 amino acids. Germline lookup yields CDR1 SGHTA and CDR2 FQGTGA. The ends were cut back, 4 bases at V and 1 base at J, with 10 bases in the middle. Written as DNA, the CDR3 is TGTGCCAGCAGCTCCCTCTGGAGTAACTATGGCTACACCTTC. Protein product: CASSSLWSNYGYTF.

The rearrangement uses TRBV2 and TRBJ2-1; possibly TRBD1 for D (6 bases). Germline V gives CDR1 SNHLY, CDR2 FYNNEI. The V end lost 6 bases, the J end lost 5 bases, and 11 bases lay between the germline ends. This CDR3 has 13 amino acids. The CDR3 bases are TGTGCCAGCAGCGTGGACAGCGACAATGAGCAGTTCTTC. Amino acid sequence: CASSVDSDNEQFF.

A few counts support this clone. The missing conserved phenylalanine or tryptophan at the end of this CDR3 makes a read error likely. V and J are TRBV4-1 and TRBJ1-6; 9 bases align to TRBD1. With 0 bases clipped from V and 8 bases from J, the junction kept 5 bases outside the gene matches. This CDR3 is built from 16 residues. Germline CDR1 MGHRA, CDR2 YSYEKL. CDR3 sequence (DNA): TGCGCCAGCAGCCAAGATAGGGGACAGGGTTATTCACCCCTCCACCTT. Translation: CASSQDRGQGYSPLHL.